The 21 T cell receptor beta chains below were found in one sample sequenced in a study of T cell responses to AZD1222 COVID-19 vaccine. The assay was immunoSEQ multiplex PCR, and TCRdb's table has in-frame clones only and misses some. The sample lists 110,000 or so clones, 82% occurring once. This specimen consisted of peripheral blood, obtained on day 0 of AZD1222 vaccination. Every receptor here comes from an adult in good health.

The chain has TRBV5-1 and TRBJ2-1; D not certain. There are 15 residues in the CDR3. Germline V gives CDR1 SGHRS, CDR2 YFSETQ. Trimming cost V 0 bases and J 8 bases, with 15 bases left between them. CDR3 amino acids: CASSLAAPEVDEQFF. The CDR3 nucleotides read TGCGCCAGCAGCTTGGCGGCACCAGAGGTAGATGAGCAGTTCTTC.

The chain couples TRBV5-1 to TRBJ1-2; D not resolved. Trimming stripped 4 bases from V and 7 bases from J, with 11 bases between. The CDR3 totals 12 residues. Germline V CDR1 and CDR2: SGHRS, YFSETQ. The CDR3: CASSPPGFGYTF. CDR3 sequence (DNA): TGCGCCAGCAGCCCGCCGGGGTTTGGCTACACCTTC.

The chain carries TRBV2 and TRBJ2-1; D remains ambiguous. Deletions cut 4 bases from V and 6 bases from J, with 4 bases between. This CDR3 has 11 residues. Germline V CDR1 and CDR2: SNHLY, FYNNEI. CDR3 amino acids: CASSAFNEQFF. The CDR3 DNA reads TGTGCCAGCAGTGCGTTCAATGAGCAGTTCTTC.

The chain is built from TRBV7-2 and TRBJ2-7; 7 bases line up with TRBD2. The CDR3 covers 15 residues. V shed 5 bases, J shed 4 bases, and the junction held 11 bases outside the gene matches. CDR1 is SGHTA, CDR2 FQGNSA, per germline. The CDR3 nucleotides read TGTGCCAGCAGCACCAGAGGGGCGGGGGTTTACGAGCAGTACTTC. Residues: CASSTRGAGVYEQYF.

This clone was counted once. This sequence joins TRBV5-1 and TRBJ2-4, with no clear D. Deletions cut 0 bases from V and 0 bases from J, with 7 bases between. Germline V gene data show CDR1 as SGHRS and CDR2 as YFSETQ. The CDR3 has 15 residues. CDR3 amino acids: CASSLDWVAKNIQYF. The CDR3 nucleotides are TGCGCCAGCAGCTTGGATTGGGTAGCCAAAAACATTCAGTACTTC.

The rearrangement joins TRBV5-1 to TRBJ1-4; D not certain. This CDR3 has 13 residues. Looked up from germline, CDR1 is SGHRS and CDR2 is YFSETQ. Trimming stripped 8 bases from V and 0 bases from J, with 8 bases between. The CDR3 loop is CASRIATNEKLFF. CDR3 nucleotides: TGCGCCAGTAGGATAGCAACTAATGAAAAACTGTTTTTT.

J is TRBJ2-7 and V is TRBV15; D gene unclear. The CDR3 consists of 18 residues. Germline V gives CDR1 LNHNV, CDR2 YYDKDF (reference sequence). Trimming removed 0 bases at V and 2 bases at J, with 20 bases between. The CDR3 here is CATSRDPKLTFLPYEQYF. DNA for the CDR3: TGTGCCACCAGCAGAGATCCAAAACTTACATTTCTACCCTACGAGCAGTACTTC.

The chain has TRBV5-6 and TRBJ1-1; D call uncertain. This CDR3 comprises 13 residues. Deletions cut 0 bases from V and 1 base from J, with 4 bases between. CDR1 is SGHDT and CDR2 is YYEEEE in the germline V gene. The CDR3 DNA is TGTGCCAGCAGCTTGGATTGGAACACTGAAGCTTTCTTT. Translating gives CASSLDWNTEAFF.

V and J are TRBV3-1 (or the pseudogene TRBV3-2) and TRBJ1-3, with D possibly matching TRBD1 (5 bases). Trimming left V 5 bases short and J 3 bases short, with 14 bases between. Per the germline V gene, CDR1 is LGHDT and CDR2 is YNNKEL (reference sequence). This CDR3 has 15 amino acids. This chain's CDR3 is CASSGSWGSGNTIYF. DNA for the CDR3: TGTGCCAGCAGCGGCAGTTGGGGCAGTGGAAACACCATATATTTT.

CDR3 loop: CASSTNGGLSTEAFF. The CDR3 DNA reads as TGTGCCAGCAGTACAAACGGGGGTTTAAGCACTGAAGCTTTCTTT. The chain links TRBV2 to TRBJ1-1; a possible D gene is TRBD1 (5 bases). V was clipped by 5 bases and J by 4 bases, with 17 bases between them. The CDR3 is 15 residues long. Germline V gives CDR1 SNHLY, CDR2 FYNNEI.

The chain uses TRBV11-1 and TRBJ2-7, with D hard to call. From germline, CDR1 is SGHAT and CDR2 FQDESV (reference sequence). The CDR3 spans 14 residues. V gave up 4 bases and J gave up 0 bases, with 10 bases separating them. CDR3 DNA: TGTGCCAGCAGCTCCGGCCTCCCCTCCTACGAGCAGTACTTC. Amino acids: CASSSGLPSYEQYF.

V is TRBV7-2 and J is TRBJ2-7; TRBD1 aligns across 8 bases. With 3 bases clipped from V and 3 bases from J, the junction kept 13 bases outside the gene matches. Germline V gene data show CDR1 as SGHTA and CDR2 as FQGNSA. CDR3 length: 17 amino acids. The CDR3, as DNA: TGTGCCAGCAGCTTGCGAGGAGGACAGGGTTCCGTCTACGAGCAGTACTTC. Protein product: CASSLRGGQGSVYEQYF.

This chain links TRBV6-5 with TRBJ1-6; no clear D. Looked up from germline, CDR1 is MNHEY and CDR2 is SVGAGI. The V end lost 2 bases, the J end lost 10 bases, and 3 bases lay between the germline ends. This CDR3 region has 11 residues. CDR3 bases: TGTGCCAGCAGTTACGGCTCACCCCTCCACTTT. Residues: CASSYGSPLHF.

The rearrangement uses TRBV4-2 and TRBJ1-3; 8 bases agree with TRBD1. This CDR3 is 16 amino acids long. Germline V gene sequence: CDR1 LGHNA, CDR2 YNFKEQ. With 4 bases clipped from V and 3 bases from J, the junction kept 8 bases outside the gene matches. This CDR3 is CASSPTGDGFGNTIYF. DNA of the CDR3: TGTGCCAGCAGCCCGACAGGGGATGGGTTTGGAAACACCATATATTTT.

J is TRBJ2-7 and V is TRBV28, with 9 nucleotides matching TRBD1. Trimming at V came to 6 bases and at J to 3 bases, leaving 6 bases not matched to a gene. Germline CDR1 reads MDHEN; CDR2 reads SYDVKM. This CDR3 contains 14 residues. This CDR3 reads CASRGPGQGYEQYF. In DNA form, the CDR3 reads TGTGCCAGCAGGGGACCGGGACAGGGCTACGAGCAGTACTTC. The whole variable domain, remainder taken from reference TRBV28 and TRBJ2-7, is DVKVTQSSRYLVKRTGEKVFLECVQDMDHENMFWYRQDPGLGLRLIYFSYDVKMKEKGDIPEGYSVSREKKERFSLILESASTNQTSMYLCASRGPGQGYEQYFGPGTRLTVT.

CDR3 sequence: CASSLVGNPSYSLDGYTF. The CDR3 DNA sequence: TGTGCCAGCAGCTTAGTTGGCAATCCCAGCTATTCTCTGGATGGCTACACCTTC. The rearrangement links TRBV7-2 to TRBJ1-2; D unresolved. Trimming removed 1 base from V and 6 bases from J, with 24 bases in between. The CDR3 is 18 residues long. Germline V gives CDR1 SGHTA, CDR2 FQGNSA.

The chain carries TRBV27 and TRBJ1-2; 12 nucleotides align to TRBD1. Germline V gives CDR1 MNHEY, CDR2 SMNVEV (reference sequence). J gave up 6 bases and V 2 bases, and 4 bases lay outside the gene matches. The CDR3 runs 15 residues. CDR3 sequence: CASSLRDRGRDGYTF. The CDR3 nucleotides read TGTGCCAGCAGTTTAAGGGACAGGGGGCGGGATGGCTACACCTTC.

V and J are TRBV11-2 and TRBJ1-1; D is unresolved. Trimming took off 5 bases at V and 7 bases at J, with 17 bases between the two ends. Per the germline V gene, CDR1 is SGHAT and CDR2 is FQNNGV. The CDR3 has 14 residues. CDR3 nucleotides: TGTGCCAGCAGCCCTCCGGACCGAATGCTTGAAGCTTTCTTT. Protein sequence: CASSPPDRMLEAFF.

This sequence joins TRBV6-2 or TRBV6-3 and TRBJ1-2, with D unresolved. The CDR3 is 16 residues long. V gave up 5 bases and J gave up 4 bases, with 20 bases separating them. CDR1 is MNHEY, CDR2 SVGEGT, per germline. CDR3 amino acids: CASSDERTGAIYGYTF. CDR3 in DNA: TGTGCCAGCAGTGACGAAAGGACGGGTGCGATCTATGGCTACACCTTC.

V gene TRBV7-2 combines with J gene TRBJ2-7; a possible D gene is TRBD1 (6 bases). Germline-derived CDR1 and CDR2 are SGHTA and FQGNSA. The CDR3 covers 13 residues. Trimming pared 5 bases from V and 5 bases from J, leaving 13 bases between. This chain's CDR3 is CASSQRYRDEQYF. In DNA form, the CDR3 reads TGTGCCAGCAGCCAGCGGTACAGGGACGAGCAGTACTTC.

The chain is built from TRBV5-4 and TRBJ2-1; TRBD2 matches at 9 bases. CDR1 and CDR2 from the germline V gene are SGHNT and YYREEE (reference sequence). This CDR3 is built from 16 residues. V shed 4 bases, J shed 5 bases, and the junction held 10 bases outside the gene matches. CDR3 bases: TGTGCCAGCAGCCTACCACGCGGGGGGGCCCACAATGAGCAGTTCTTC. Translated: CASSLPRGGAHNEQFF.